The 13 T cell receptor beta chains below were found in one sample sequenced in a study of metastatic and nonmetastatic thyroid tumors. Patients had received no treatment of any kind before thyroid surgery. MiXCR reprocessed the PCR reads for TCRdb. The table has around 14,000 clones, about 22% seen once. Sample: tumor tissue. The receptors shown here come from a female donor with papillary thyroid cancer or a benign thyroid nodule (not recorded which). Some clones in this sample may be carry-over from other donors' samples.

The chain has TRBV20-1 and TRBJ1-3, with D maybe TRBD1 (6 bases). This CDR3 region has 15 residues. V lost 1 base and J 4 bases, leaving 14 bases between the germline ends. CDR1 is DFQATT and CDR2 is SNEGSKA in the germline V gene (reference sequence). CDR3 amino acids: CSARGTVGTGNTIYF. CDR3 nucleotide sequence: TGCAGTGCTAGAGGGACAGTGGGCACCGGAAACACCATATATTTT.

This clone was counted at least ten times. The CDR3 is CATTETQYF. CDR3 nucleotide sequence: TGTGCCACGACAGAGACCCAGTACTTC. The J gene is TRBJ2-5, the V gene TRBV24-1; D ambiguous. Germline CDR1 reads KGHDR; CDR2 reads SFDVKD. This CDR3 has 9 amino acids. Trimming cost V 10 bases and J 4 bases, with 3 bases left between them.

This clone was observed many times. V is TRBV19 and J is TRBJ2-1; D uncertain. The germline gives CDR1 LNHDA, CDR2 SQIVND (reference sequence). The CDR3 sequence is 11 residues long. Trimming took 7 bases from V and 8 from J, leaving 9 bases between them. CDR3 bases: TGTGCCAGTACCCACCGGGATGAGCAGTTCTTC. It encodes CASTHRDEQFF.

This clone showed up many times. The chain recombines TRBV20-1 with TRBJ2-6, with D possibly being TRBD1 (6 bases). This CDR3 region has 15 residues. Germline lookup yields CDR1 DFQATT and CDR2 SNEGSKA (reference sequence). DNA of the CDR3: TGCAATACGGACAGCACCTTCCCTGGGGCCAACGTCCTGACTTTC. Protein product: CNTDSTFPGANVLTF.

The chain carries TRBV5-1 and TRBJ2-5; D remains ambiguous. Germline V CDR1 and CDR2: SGHRS, YFSETQ. V was shortened by 0 bases and J by 4 bases, with 16 bases between the two germline ends. The CDR3 has 16 residues. The CDR3 protein is CASSLDLSEVGETQYF. The CDR3 region has the DNA TGCGCCAGCAGCTTGGACCTATCTGAGGTCGGAGAGACCCAGTACTTC.

This clone is medium-sized by share. The rearrangement joins TRBV27 to TRBJ2-7; TRBD1 aligns across 11 bases. CDR3 length equals 15 residues. CDR1 and CDR2 from the germline V gene are MNHEY and SMNVEV (reference sequence). J gave up 2 bases and V 2 bases, and 2 bases lay outside the gene matches. CDR3 residues: CASSLKGQGAYEQYF. The CDR3 DNA reads as TGTGCCAGCAGTTTAAAGGGACAGGGGGCCTACGAGCAGTACTTC.

The CDR3 loop reads CASSSPDFMNTEAFF. In nucleotides, the CDR3 is TGTGCCAGCAGTTCCCCGGACTTCATGAACACTGAAGCTTTCTTT. The rearrangement links TRBV25-1 to TRBJ1-1; D uncertain. The CDR3 totals 15 residues. Germline loops: CDR1 MGHDK, CDR2 SYGVNS. Between the trimmed V and J ends, which lost 5 bases and 0 bases, there was a span of 13 bases.

The chain joins TRBV20-1 to TRBJ2-7; 8 bases match TRBD2. The CDR3 extends over 14 amino acids. From germline, CDR1 is DFQATT and CDR2 SNEGSKA (reference sequence). V trimming: 2 bases; J trimming: 6 bases; junction bases outside the gene matches: 9. The CDR3 reads CSARSGTSSGEQYF. CDR3 sequence (DNA): TGCAGTGCTAGATCCGGGACTAGTTCTGGCGAGCAGTACTTC.

This clone was recorded many times. V and J are TRBV4-3 and TRBJ1-2; no definite D call. Trimming removed 3 bases from V and 6 bases from J, with 14 bases in between. The CDR3 runs 14 residues. In germline, CDR1 is LGHNA, CDR2 YSLEER. In nucleotides, the CDR3 is TGCGCCAGCAGCCACACGGTCGATACCCATGGCTACACCTTC. This sequence encodes CASSHTVDTHGYTF.

V and J are TRBV6-4 and TRBJ2-7, with D perhaps TRBD2 (7 bases). Trimming took 5 bases from V and 2 from J, leaving 34 bases between them. CDR1 and CDR2 (germline): MRHNA, SNTAGT. There are 21 residues in the CDR3. The CDR3 DNA follows: TGTGCCAGCAGTCCCGGGCCCCCGTTACTAGCGAGGGGGAGGGGCGCCTACGAGCAGTACTTC. Protein sequence: CASSPGPPLLARGRGAYEQYF.

The sample holds many counts of this clone. This chain connects TRBV4-3 to TRBJ2-6, with TRBD1 matching 9 bases. CDR1 is LGHNA and CDR2 is YSLEER in the germline V gene. With 1 base clipped from V and 2 bases from J, the junction kept 0 bases outside the gene matches. The CDR3 sequence is 16 residues long. CDR3 nucleotide sequence: TGCGCCAGCAGCCAAGGACAGGGGGCTGGGGCCAACGTCCTGACTTTC. As protein: CASSQGQGAGANVLTF.

This clone was detected ten times or more. The chain uses TRBV20-1 and TRBJ2-5; TRBD2 matches 11 bases. The length of the CDR3 is 12 residues. The V gene's germline CDR1 is DFQATT and CDR2 SNEGSKA (reference sequence). Trimming removed 5 bases from V and 4 bases from J; junction bases left unmatched: 0. The CDR3 sequence is CSAGLAGETQYF. The CDR3, as DNA: TGCAGTGCTGGACTAGCGGGAGAGACCCAGTACTTC.

In its sample, this clone was seen many times. The chain joins TRBV6-1 to TRBJ1-2, with a weak D call TRBD1 (6 bases). Trimming pared 9 bases from V and 0 bases from J, leaving 14 bases between. Per germline, CDR1 MNHNS and CDR2 SASEGT. The CDR3 loop spans 14 amino acids. The CDR3 nucleotides are TGTGCCAGGAACCGGGACATAGCTAACTATGGCTACACCTTC. This codes for CARNRDIANYGYTF.